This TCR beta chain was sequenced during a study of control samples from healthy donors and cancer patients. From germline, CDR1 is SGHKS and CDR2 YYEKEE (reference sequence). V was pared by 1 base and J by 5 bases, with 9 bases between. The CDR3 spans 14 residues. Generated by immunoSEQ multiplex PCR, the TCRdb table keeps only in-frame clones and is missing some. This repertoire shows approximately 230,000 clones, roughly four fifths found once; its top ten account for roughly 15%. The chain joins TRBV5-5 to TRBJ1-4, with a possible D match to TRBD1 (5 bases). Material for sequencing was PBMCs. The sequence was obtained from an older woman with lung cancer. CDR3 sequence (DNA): TGTGCCAGCAGCTTGAGTGGGGCGAATGAAAAACTGTTTTTT. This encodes CASSLSGANEKLFF.